This TCR beta chain is from a study of blood T cell repertoires in COVID-19 (dated by TCRdb to 2018 to 2021). Looking at the study overall: The collaborator samples originated in the United States, Italy and Spain and spanned the acute and convalescent phases of COVID-19. The prospective study material was composed of cDNA or gDNA derived from T cells, B-cell-depleted T cells, or PBMCs. The dataset comprised deeply sampled blood TCRbeta repertoires from subjects exposed to, actively infected with, or recovered from COVID-19. A freely available public database, intended as a resource for researchers studying the immune response to SARS-CoV-2, is where the repertoires were released. The samples were drawn from two sources: the first 160 participants of the ongoing ImmuneRACE study, and 950 to 1,500 subjects contributed by 6 global collaborators. Sample metadata almost always included a de-identified subject ID, COVID-19 status, age in years and sex. Where available, HLA class I and class II types were obtained from metadata supplied by the sample provider rather than from assay-based typing. What the study reported, not specific to this receptor: The quantity of clinical and demographic metadata differed by source and by participant and was supplied without curation.

In the prospective study, participants were roughly 18 to 100 years old, resided in about two dozen geographic areas of the United States, and were enrolled through a virtual design. Cohort assignment in the prospective study relied on participant-reported clinical history from a screening survey and a study questionnaire. Recovered participants in ImmuneRACE Cohort 3 were defined by two consecutive negative NP/OP PCR tests, clearance by a healthcare professional, or resolution of symptoms. Mobile phlebotomists in the prospective study collected whole blood, serum and a nasopharyngeal or oropharyngeal swab from every participant. Prospective study participants could optionally give additional blood draws and questionnaires over an approximately 2-month period. Before DNA extraction, blood samples from the prospective study were shipped at room temperature or frozen. A word on this clone: Its binding antigen is unknown. No qualities accompany the bases; no much larger clone lies one base away.

Taken from the germline V gene, the CDR1 and CDR2 loops are SGHAT and FQNNGV. V gives up 4 bases and J gives up 1 base, and the segment between their germline ends measures 10 bases. The CDR3 starts with the cysteine, ends with the phenylalanine, and has 14 residues. Only the CDR3 DNA stays, 42 bases, in frame from base 1. TCRbeta CDR3 regions were amplified from genomic DNA using the immunoSEQ Assay, a bias-controlled multiplex PCR. Regarding the original processing steps: Within the assay, amplification of reference gene primers was used to estimate how many nucleated cells each sample contained. To quantify the absolute abundance of each unique TCRbeta CDR3 rearrangement, sequence reads were collapsed and filtered. For each sample, productive Simpson clonality was calculated as the square root of Simpson's diversity index across productive rearrangements. Sourced from immuneACCESS, this table was stored by TCRdb with only in-frame sequences that have V and J called. A share of the clones is absent; for the studies checked, an unresolved V gene accounts for under half, and the remainder has no known explanation. The V and J calls and clone size come from that table; D and trimming were worked out from the DNA. This sample is represented by 390,000 or so clones; about four fifths of them were singletons. The leading ten clones occupy 5.1% of the sample.

The rearranged segments are TRBV11-2 and TRBJ2-5; the D gene is perhaps TRBD2, from 5 matching bases. The TCR comes from a woman between 50 and 59 years old who had recovered from COVID-19. Sequenced: PBMCs or T cells enriched from blood (not recorded which). The DNA reads as follows: TGTGCCAGCAGCTCCTTCGCGGGCCAAGAGACCCAGTACTTC. This encodes CASSSFAGQETQYF.